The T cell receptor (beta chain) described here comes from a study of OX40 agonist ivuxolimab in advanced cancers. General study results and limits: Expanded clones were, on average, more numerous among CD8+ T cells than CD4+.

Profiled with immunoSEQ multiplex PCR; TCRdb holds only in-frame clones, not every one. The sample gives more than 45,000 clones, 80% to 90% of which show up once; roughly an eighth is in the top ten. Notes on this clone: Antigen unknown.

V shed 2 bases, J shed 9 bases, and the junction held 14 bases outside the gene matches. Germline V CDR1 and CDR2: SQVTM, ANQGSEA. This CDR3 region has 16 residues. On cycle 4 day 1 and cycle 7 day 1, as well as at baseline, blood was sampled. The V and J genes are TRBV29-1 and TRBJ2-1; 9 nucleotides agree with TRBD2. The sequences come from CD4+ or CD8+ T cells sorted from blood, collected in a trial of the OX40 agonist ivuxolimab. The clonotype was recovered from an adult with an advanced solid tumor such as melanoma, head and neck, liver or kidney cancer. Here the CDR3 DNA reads TGCAGCGTTGAATTGAGGGGCGGGAGGGCCGAGGGTGAGCAGTTCTTC. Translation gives CSVELRGGRAEGEQFF.